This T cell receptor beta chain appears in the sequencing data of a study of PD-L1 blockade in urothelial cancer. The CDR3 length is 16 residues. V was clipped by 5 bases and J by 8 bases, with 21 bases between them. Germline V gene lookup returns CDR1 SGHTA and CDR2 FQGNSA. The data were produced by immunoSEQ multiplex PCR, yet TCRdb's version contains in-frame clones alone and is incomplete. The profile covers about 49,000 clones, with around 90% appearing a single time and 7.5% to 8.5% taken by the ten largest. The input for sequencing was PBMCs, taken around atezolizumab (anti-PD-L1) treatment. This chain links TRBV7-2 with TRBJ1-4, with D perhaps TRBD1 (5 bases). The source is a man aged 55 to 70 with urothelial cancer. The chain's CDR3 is CASSPSPTGSGEKLFF. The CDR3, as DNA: TGTGCCAGCAGCCCCAGCCCTACAGGTTCTGGCGAAAAACTGTTTTTT.